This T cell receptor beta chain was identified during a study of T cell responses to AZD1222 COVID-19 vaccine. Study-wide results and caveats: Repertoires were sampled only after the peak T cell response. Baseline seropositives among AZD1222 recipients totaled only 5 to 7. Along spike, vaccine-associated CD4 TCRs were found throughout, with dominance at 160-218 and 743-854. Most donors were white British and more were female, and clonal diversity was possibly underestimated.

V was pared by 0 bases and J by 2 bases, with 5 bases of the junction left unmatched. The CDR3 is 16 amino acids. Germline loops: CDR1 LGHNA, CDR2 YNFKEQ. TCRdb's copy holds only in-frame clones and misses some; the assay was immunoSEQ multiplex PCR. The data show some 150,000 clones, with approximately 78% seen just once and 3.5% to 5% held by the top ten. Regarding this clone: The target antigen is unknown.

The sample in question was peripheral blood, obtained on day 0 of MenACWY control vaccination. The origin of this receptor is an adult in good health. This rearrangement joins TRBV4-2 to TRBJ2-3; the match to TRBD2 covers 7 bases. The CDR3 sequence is CASSQERSGATDTQYF. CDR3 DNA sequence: TGTGCCAGCAGCCAAGAGAGGAGCGGGGCCACAGATACGCAGTATTTT.